These T cell receptor beta chains were read from a single sample in a study of identical twins. TCRdb ran MiXCR on the 5' RACE reads and lists one entry per CDR3 protein. The sample lists 1.5 million to 2 million distinct CDR3 sequences; around 33% were seen once. Sequencing input: cord blood. These receptor sequences come from a newborn girl in good health. The CDR3 runs from the conserved cysteine through the conserved F or W. A D gene is named only where the DNA matches it firmly. Only part of the rows carry a size: once, few, many, or a class if the clone is expanded.

>many|-|TRBV3-1|TRBJ1-2
CASSQGQRYGYTF
TGTGCCAGCAGCCAAGGGCAGCGCTATGGCTACACCTTC
>-|-|TRBV12-3/TRBV12-4|TRBJ2-3
CASSFVPSTDMEYF
TGTGCCAGCAGTTTCGTTCCTAGCACAGATATGGAGTATTTT
>-|TRBD2|TRBV28|TRBJ2-1
CASREPGLAGNNEQFF
TGTGCCAGCAGGGAACCGGGACTAGCGGGAAACAATGAGCAGTTCTTC
>many|TRBD1|TRBV28|TRBJ1-4
CASSRDRGPSTNEKLFF
TGTGCCAGCAGTCGGGACAGGGGGCCGTCGACTAATGAAAAACTGTTTTTT
>-|-|TRBV6-1|TRBJ1-2
CASSEAGYGYIF
TGTGCCAGCAGTGAAGCCGGGTATGGCTACATCTTC
>few|TRBD1|TRBV3-1|TRBJ1-2
CASSPRQGGSGYTF
TGTGCCAGCAGCCCCCGACAGGGGGGATCGGGCTACACCTTC
>few|TRBD1|TRBV3-1|TRBJ1-2
CASSQDKRTGAYGYTF
TGTGCCAGCAGCCAAGATAAGCGGACAGGGGCCTATGGCTACACCTTC
>-|-|TRBV21-1|TRBJ2-7
CASSKVKGTGPYNEQYF
TGTGCCAGCAGCAAAGTTAAGGGGACAGGTCCCTACAATGAGCAGTACTTC
>few|TRBD2|TRBV20-1|TRBJ2-7
CSAREGTTYEQYF
TGCAGTGCTAGAGAGGGGACTACCTACGAGCAGTACTTC
>-|-|TRBV6-2/TRBV6-3|TRBJ2-5
CASSYSPRNRETQYF
TGTGCCAGCAGTTACTCCCCTCGGAATCGGGAGACCCAGTACTTC
>-|-|TRBV28|TRBJ2-4
CASNPGLAKNIQYF
TGTGCCAGCAACCCGGGGCTAGCCAAAAACATTCAGTACTTC
>-|TRBD1|TRBV20-1|TRBJ2-1
CSAREGGDPGNEQFF
TGCAGTGCTAGAGAAGGGGGCGACCCGGGGAATGAGCAGTTCTTC
>-|-|TRBV15|TRBJ1-2
CATSRDQAANYGYTF
TGTGCCACCAGCAGAGATCAGGCAGCTAACTATGGCTACACCTTC
>-|TRBD2|TRBV12-3/TRBV12-4|TRBJ2-3
CASSFGGWRGGRADTQYF
TGTGCCAGCAGTTTTGGAGGTTGGCGGGGGGGCAGAGCAGATACGCAGTATTTT
>many|-|TRBV6-5|TRBJ2-5
CASSHRESETQYF
TGTGCCAGCAGCCACCGGGAGTCAGAGACCCAGTACTTC
>few|TRBD2|TRBV10-3|TRBJ2-3
CAISDGLASTDTQYF
TGTGCCATCAGTGATGGACTAGCTAGCACAGATACGCAGTATTTT
>-|TRBD1|TRBV2|TRBJ2-7
CAKGQGGLYEQYF
TGTGCCAAAGGACAGGGGGGCTTATACGAGCAGTACTTC
>-|-|TRBV7-9|TRBJ2-3
CASSFHGQRRYTDTQYF
TGTGCCAGCAGCTTCCATGGCCAGAGACGATACACAGATACGCAGTATTTT
>-|-|TRBV20-1|TRBJ2-3
CSVQRGTDTQYF
TGCAGTGTGCAGCGGGGCACAGATACGCAGTATTTT
>few|TRBD2|TRBV5-1|TRBJ2-1
CASSLTSGGAFNEQFF
TGCGCCAGCAGCTTGACTAGCGGGGGGGCTTTCAATGAGCAGTTCTTC
>-|-|TRBV7-9|TRBJ2-1
CASSSPWTGNEQFF
TGTGCCAGCAGCTCCCCATGGACCGGCAATGAGCAGTTCTTC
>many|TRBD2|TRBV25-1|TRBJ2-1
CASSELAGVYNEQFF
TGTGCCAGCAGTGAACTAGCGGGAGTCTACAATGAGCAGTTCTTC
>many|-|TRBV24-1|TRBJ2-5
CATSDLPLETQYF
TGTGCCACCAGTGATTTGCCCTTAGAGACCCAGTACTTC
>many|-|TRBV5-1|TRBJ2-3
CASSSGNTDTQYF
TGCGCCAGCAGCTCCGGGAACACAGATACGCAGTATTTT
>many|-|TRBV10-3|TRBJ2-7
CAISVGNYEQYF
TGTGCCATCAGTGTGGGGAACTACGAGCAGTACTTC
>few|TRBD2|TRBV6-1|TRBJ2-3
CASSEMGVLAGTDTQYF
TGTGCCAGCAGTGAAATGGGGGTTCTAGCGGGCACAGATACGCAGTATTTT
>-|TRBD1|TRBV5-1|TRBJ1-4
CASSWTGYRDEKLFF
TGCGCCAGCAGCTGGACAGGATACCGGGATGAAAAACTGTTTTTT